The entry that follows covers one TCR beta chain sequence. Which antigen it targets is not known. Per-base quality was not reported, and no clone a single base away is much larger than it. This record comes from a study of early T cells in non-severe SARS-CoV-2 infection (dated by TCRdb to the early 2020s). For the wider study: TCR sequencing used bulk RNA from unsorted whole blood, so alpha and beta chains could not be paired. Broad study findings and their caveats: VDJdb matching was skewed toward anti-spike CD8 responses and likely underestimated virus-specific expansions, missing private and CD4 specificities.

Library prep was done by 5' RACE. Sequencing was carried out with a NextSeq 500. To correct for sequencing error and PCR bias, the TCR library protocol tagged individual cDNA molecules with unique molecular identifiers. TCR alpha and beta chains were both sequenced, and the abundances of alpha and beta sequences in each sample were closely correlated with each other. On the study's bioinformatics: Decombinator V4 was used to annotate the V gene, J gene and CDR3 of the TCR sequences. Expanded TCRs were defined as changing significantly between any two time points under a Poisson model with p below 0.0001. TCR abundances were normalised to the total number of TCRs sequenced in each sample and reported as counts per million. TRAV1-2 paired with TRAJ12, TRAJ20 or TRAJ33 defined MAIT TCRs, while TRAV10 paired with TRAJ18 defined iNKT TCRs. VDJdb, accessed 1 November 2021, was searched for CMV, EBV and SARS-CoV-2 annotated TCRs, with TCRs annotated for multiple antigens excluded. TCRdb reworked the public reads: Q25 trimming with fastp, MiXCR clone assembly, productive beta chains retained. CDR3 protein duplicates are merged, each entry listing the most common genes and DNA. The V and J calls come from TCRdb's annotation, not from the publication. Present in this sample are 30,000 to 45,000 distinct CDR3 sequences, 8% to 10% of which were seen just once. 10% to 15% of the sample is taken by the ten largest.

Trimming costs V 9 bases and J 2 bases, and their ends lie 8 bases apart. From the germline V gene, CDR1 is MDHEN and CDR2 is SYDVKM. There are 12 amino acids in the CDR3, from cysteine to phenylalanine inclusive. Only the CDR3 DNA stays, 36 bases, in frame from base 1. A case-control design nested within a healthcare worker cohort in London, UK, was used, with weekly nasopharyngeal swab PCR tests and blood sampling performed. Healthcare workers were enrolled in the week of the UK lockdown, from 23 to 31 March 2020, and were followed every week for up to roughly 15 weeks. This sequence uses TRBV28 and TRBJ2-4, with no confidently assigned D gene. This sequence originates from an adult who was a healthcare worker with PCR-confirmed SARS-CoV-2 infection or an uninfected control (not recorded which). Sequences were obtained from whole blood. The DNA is TGTGCCAGTTTCTCGTCCAAAAACATTCAGTACTTC. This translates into CASFSSKNIQYF.